Below are 28 T cell receptor beta chains sequenced from a single sample in a study of spatial heterogeneity in lung cancer. General study points: Intratumoral expanded alpha and beta TCR counts were found to track tumor mutation counts.

Time point given: sample taken at primary tumor resection. No cognate antigen is known for these TCRs. MiXCR, run by TCRdb on the 5' RACE reads, gives a single entry per CDR3 protein. The sample yields over 10,000 distinct CDR3 sequences, under 6% seen once. Sequencing was performed on lung tumor tissue, taken at surgery. All receptors come from a male donor with early-stage non-small cell lung cancer.

Notes on this clonotype: In a library made to pick up alpha chains, this beta chain is a stray read with a size that means little. This chain connects TRBV2 to TRBJ2-7; D is unclear. The germline gives CDR1 SNHLY, CDR2 FYNNEI. Trimming removed 6 bases from V and 4 bases from J, with 10 bases in between. CDR3 length equals 12 residues. The CDR3 region is CASRGRRYEQYF. The CDR3, as DNA: TGTGCCAGCAGGGGTAGGAGATACGAGCAGTACTTC.

This clonotype has only a few counts. This beta chain is a stray read from a library made for alpha chains; its abundance is not meaningful. The chain employs TRBV11-3 and TRBJ2-1; D is perhaps TRBD2 (6 bases). From germline, CDR1 is SGHNT and CDR2 YENEEA. Between the trimmed V and J ends, which lost 5 bases and 12 bases, there was a span of 17 bases. This CDR3 is built from 13 residues. Written as DNA, the CDR3 is TGTGCCAGCAGCCACGCTGAGGAGGGGATGCAGTTCTTC. This codes for CASSHAEEGMQFF.

This clonotype has just a few counts. This beta chain lies outside the target of a library built for alpha chains; its clone size means little. The chain joins TRBV6-1 to TRBJ1-5, with 9 bases that match TRBD1. Looked up from germline, CDR1 is MNHNS and CDR2 is SASEGT. After removal of 4 bases from V and 3 bases from J, the junction contained 10 bases not matched to a gene. There are 17 residues in the CDR3. The DNA of the CDR3 is TGTGCCAGCAGTGGAGCGGTCAGGACAGGGGACAATCAGCCCCAGCATTTT. Translating it yields CASSGAVRTGDNQPQHF.

This clonotype is labeled hyperexpanded (1% or more). Within a library made for alpha chains, this beta chain is off target, and its count is uninformative. This chain links TRBV20-1 with TRBJ2-7; D is unclear. The CDR3 sequence is 13 residues long. Per the germline V gene, CDR1 is DFQATT and CDR2 is SNEGSKA (reference sequence). Trimming shortened V by 5 bases and J by 4 bases, and 15 bases separated the two germline ends. The chain's CDR3 is CSAGPKEIYEQYF. The CDR3 DNA reads as TGCAGTGCTGGGCCGAAAGAAATTTACGAGCAGTACTTC.

This clonotype has more than one count but fewer than ten. Little can be read into the size of this beta chain, an off-target read in a library designed for alpha chains. The chain employs TRBV6-5 and TRBJ1-1; no firm D call. V gave up 5 bases and J gave up 4 bases, with 8 bases separating them. Looked up from germline, CDR1 is MNHEY and CDR2 is SVGAGI. CDR3 length equals 12 residues. The CDR3 nucleotides read TGTGCCAGCAGTCGGGGTCTCACTGAAGCTTTCTTT. Translated: CASSRGLTEAFF.

The table lists this clonotype with many counts. Because this beta chain is a stray read in a library intended to capture alpha chains, its abundance should not be given much weight. The chain couples TRBV28 to TRBJ1-2; D ambiguous. The germline V and J ends were trimmed by 3 bases and 2 bases, with 13 bases remaining between them. This CDR3 region has 15 residues. Germline CDR1 and CDR2: MDHEN and SYDVKM. CDR3 in DNA: TGTGCCAGCAGTTTTTTAGCGAAGCCGAACTATGGCTACACCTTC. Translation: CASSFLAKPNYGYTF.

This clonotype was seen repeatedly, ten times or more. This beta chain lies outside the target of a library built for alpha chains; its clone size means little. J is TRBJ2-2 and V is TRBV2; 10 bases agree with TRBD1. The germline gives CDR1 SNHLY, CDR2 FYNNEI. J gave up 1 base and V 4 bases, and 3 bases lay outside the gene matches. This CDR3 contains 16 residues. CDR3 in amino acids: CASSGDRGLNTGELFF. The CDR3 DNA follows: TGTGCCAGCAGTGGTGACAGGGGGCTGAACACCGGGGAGCTGTTTTTT.

This clonotype was recorded at least ten times. Since it is a stray read in a library aimed at alpha chains, this beta chain has a size that is not meaningful. The genes are TRBV2 and TRBJ1-3; maybe TRBD1 (6 bases). The germline CDR1 and CDR2 sequences are SNHLY and FYNNEI. V lost 4 bases, J lost 0 bases, and 7 bases lay in between. The CDR3 spans 14 residues. This chain's CDR3 is CASSGDISGNTIYF. In DNA, the CDR3 is TGTGCCAGCAGTGGGGACATCTCTGGAAACACCATATATTTT. Full variable domain (missing parts from reference TRBV2 and TRBJ1-3): EPEVTQTPSHQVTQMGQEVILRCVPISNHLYFYWYRQILGQKVEFLVSFYNNEISEKSEIFDDQFSVERPDGSNFTLKIRSTKLEDSAMYFCASSGDISGNTIYFGEGSWLTVV.

This clonotype was found many times. This beta chain lies outside the target of a library built for alpha chains; its clone size means little. The CDR3 DNA sequence: TGCAGTGCCCCGACGGGGCAGAGTAATCAGCCCCAGCATTTT. Protein: CSAPTGQSNQPQHF. This rearrangement joins TRBV20-1 to TRBJ1-5; D might be TRBD1 (5 bases). Trimming shortened V by 6 bases and J by 4 bases, and 16 bases separated the two germline ends. CDR3 size: 14 residues. Germline-derived CDR1 and CDR2 are DFQATT and SNEGSKA (reference sequence).

There are a few counts of this clonotype. This beta chain is a stray read from a library made for alpha chains; its abundance is not meaningful. This chain links TRBV15 with TRBJ1-1; TRBD1 is a possible D gene (6 bases). CDR1 is LNHNV, CDR2 YYDKDF, per germline (reference sequence). This CDR3 is built from 12 residues. Trimming took off 0 bases at V and 12 bases at J, with 11 bases between the two ends. CDR3 nucleotide sequence: TGTGCCACCAGCAGAGAGGGGGCGATACCTTTCTTT. Translating gives CATSREGAIPFF.

This clonotype has a count of ten or more. This beta chain appears as a stray read in a library generated for alpha chains; its size is not informative. The genes are TRBV5-1 and TRBJ1-1, with TRBD1 matching over 9 bases. The CDR3 contains 16 residues. Germline values: CDR1 SGHRS, CDR2 YFSETQ. V dropped 4 bases and J dropped 4; count of bases not matched to a gene: 11. For the CDR3, the DNA is TGCGCCAGCAGCCCTACCCTACAGGGGGCGGGCACTGAAGCTTTCTTT. This sequence encodes CASSPTLQGAGTEAFF.

This clonotype was seen at least ten times. This beta chain was picked up by a library intended for alpha chains and is off target, so its count carries little meaning. J is TRBJ2-5 and V is TRBV4-1; no clear D. Between the trimmed V and J ends, which lost 4 bases and 9 bases, there was a span of 21 bases. The CDR3 spans 15 residues. Germline CDR1 and CDR2: MGHRA and YSYEKL. CDR3 sequence: CASSPRWGGGAAQYF. The CDR3 DNA reads as TGCGCCAGCAGCCCTCGATGGGGTGGTGGCGCGGCCCAGTACTTC.

This clonotype was counted at least ten times. For a library built for alpha chains, this beta chain is a stray read; little rests on its size. V is TRBV29-1 and J is TRBJ2-2; D may be TRBD2 (6 bases). This CDR3 has 13 amino acids. V was pared by 5 bases and J by 4 bases, with 11 bases between. CDR1 is SQVTM and CDR2 is ANQGSEA in the germline V gene. The CDR3 bases are TGCAGCGTTTTTACTAGCAGCACCGGGGAGCTGTTTTTT. It is translated as CSVFTSSTGELFF.

Regarding this clonotype: This beta chain is a stray read from a library made for alpha chains; its abundance is not meaningful. The CDR3 sequence is CSAPGAYTDTQYF. The CDR3 coding sequence is TGCAGTGCCCCGGGGGCCTACACAGATACGCAGTATTTT. The chain recombines TRBV20-1 with TRBJ2-3; D may correspond to TRBD1 or TRBD2 (6 bases each). Germline CDR1 reads DFQATT; CDR2 reads SNEGSKA (reference sequence). V was clipped by 6 bases and J by 2 bases, with 12 bases between them. The CDR3 totals 13 residues.

Concerning this clonotype: This beta chain was picked up by a library intended for alpha chains and is off target, so its count carries little meaning. The chain is built from TRBV12-3 or TRBV12-4 and TRBJ2-1; D gene ambiguous. This CDR3 region has 13 residues. The ends were cut back, 3 bases at V and 10 bases at J, with 13 bases in the middle. The DNA for the CDR3 is TGTGCCAGCAGTTTTTCCGCCAGGAAGGAGCAGTTCTTC. Protein sequence: CASSFSARKEQFF.

This clonotype was observed at least ten times. A library made for alpha chains picked up this beta chain off target, so its size means little. This chain links TRBV11-2 with TRBJ2-2; D remains unclear. The V end lost 5 bases, the J end lost 5 bases, and 9 bases lay between the germline ends. From germline, CDR1 is SGHAT and CDR2 FQNNGV. This CDR3 contains 13 residues. The CDR3 nucleotides read TGTGCCAGCAGCCCCTCGGTAACCGGGGAGCTGTTTTTT. It encodes CASSPSVTGELFF.

A note on this clonotype: For a library built for alpha chains, this beta chain is a stray read; little rests on its size. The chain carries TRBV6-5 and TRBJ2-5; D possibly corresponds to TRBD1 (6 bases). This CDR3 contains 14 residues. The ends were cut back, 6 bases at V and 3 bases at J, with 14 bases in the middle. Germline V lookup: CDR1 MNHEY, CDR2 SVGAGI. The CDR3 protein is CASRPTGQKETQYF. The CDR3 bases are TGTGCCAGCAGGCCTACGGGACAAAAAGAGACCCAGTACTTC.

This clonotype has a count of ten or more. This beta chain turned up in a library designed for alpha chains; as an off-target read, its abundance says little. CDR3 nucleotide sequence: TGTGCCACCAGCCACAACCTGGTTGGGGGCACAGATACGCAGTATTTT. It is translated as CATSHNLVGGTDTQYF. The chain couples TRBV15 to TRBJ2-3; the D is unclear. Looked up from germline, CDR1 is LNHNV and CDR2 is YYDKDF (reference sequence). This CDR3 spans 16 amino acids. The ends were cut back, 5 bases at V and 1 base at J, with 16 bases in the middle.

This clonotype was recorded at least ten times. Because the library targeted alpha chains, this beta chain is an off-target read whose size means little. This chain uses TRBV7-2 with TRBJ2-1, with 10 bases fitting TRBD2. From germline, CDR1 is SGHTA and CDR2 FQGNSA. The CDR3 totals 15 residues. V lost 7 bases and J lost 5; bases outside the gene matches: 8. The CDR3 DNA sequence: TGTGCCAGCACCCGATCTAGCGGGGGCCACAATGAGCAGTTCTTC. This sequence encodes CASTRSSGGHNEQFF.

This clonotype showed up many times. As an off-target read in a library built for alpha chains, this beta chain has a frequency of little significance. Here the CDR3 DNA reads TGTGCCAGCAGTTGGACAGGGCCCTACAATGAGCAGTTCTTC. Its translation is CASSWTGPYNEQFF. The chain employs TRBV27 and TRBJ2-1, with TRBD1 matching 8 bases. The length of the CDR3 is 14 residues. The V segment lost 4 bases and the J segment 2 bases; nucleotides outside the gene matches: 1. Germline CDR1 reads MNHEY; CDR2 reads SMNVEV (reference sequence).

Ten or more counts support this clonotype. This beta chain represents an off-target read in a library built for alpha chains; its size is of limited meaning. The rearrangement joins TRBV6-1 to TRBJ2-7, with D tentatively TRBD1 or TRBD2 (6 bases each). Per germline, CDR1 MNHNS and CDR2 SASEGT. The CDR3 runs 14 residues. V lost 7 bases, J lost 2 bases, and 15 bases lay in between. DNA for the CDR3: TGTGCCAGCACCGGGGGCATAGGGACCTACGAGCAGTACTTC. It translates to CASTGGIGTYEQYF.

Only a few counts were recorded for this clonotype. This beta chain is an off-target read within a library intended for alpha chains, so its frequency means little. The chain is built from TRBV28 and TRBJ1-2; tentative D call: TRBD1 (6 bases). Germline V CDR1 and CDR2: MDHEN, SYDVKM. CDR3 length equals 16 residues. Trimming removed 6 bases from V and 8 bases from J, with 25 bases in between. The CDR3 reads CASSLILTQGTFGYTF. DNA of the CDR3: TGTGCCAGCAGCTTGATCCTCACACAGGGAACGTTCGGCTACACCTTC.

This clonotype was recorded at least ten times. This beta chain came through as a stray read in a library set up for alpha chains, and its size says little. The chain joins TRBV19 to TRBJ2-5, with TRBD1 as a possible D gene (5 bases). Germline-derived CDR1 and CDR2 are LNHDA and SQIVND (reference sequence). The CDR3 runs 13 residues. Between the trimmed V and J ends, which lost 9 bases and 2 bases, there was a span of 13 bases. CDR3 amino acids: CASSRQTQETQYF. The CDR3 DNA follows: TGTGCCAGCAGCCGACAGACTCAAGAGACCCAGTACTTC.

This clonotype has at least ten counts. Since the library was made to target alpha chains, this beta chain is a stray read and its abundance is not meaningful. The chain uses TRBV29-1 and TRBJ1-4; no definite D call. V was shortened by 4 bases and J by 8 bases, with 14 bases between the two germline ends. The length of the CDR3 is 13 residues. Per germline, CDR1 SQVTM and CDR2 ANQGSEA. The DNA for the CDR3 is TGCAGCGTTGGCAAGGGAGCGGGAGAAAAACTGTTTTTT. This gives the protein CSVGKGAGEKLFF.

This clonotype was observed many times. Being off target in a library aimed at alpha chains, this beta chain has a size of little meaning. V usage is TRBV20-1 and J usage is TRBJ1-1; tentatively, D is TRBD1 (5 bases). The germline CDR1 and CDR2 sequences are DFQATT and SNEGSKA (reference sequence). This CDR3 contains 14 residues. V lost 3 bases and J 4 bases, leaving 15 bases between the germline ends. CDR3 DNA: TGCAGTGCTAGGGGGGGACGCTCGGGCACTGAAGCTTTCTTT. Protein product: CSARGGRSGTEAFF.

This clonotype was observed at least ten times. Because this beta chain is a stray read in a library intended to capture alpha chains, its abundance should not be given much weight. The rearrangement joins TRBV28 to TRBJ2-3; a weak D match, TRBD2 (6 bases). CDR3 length equals 13 residues. The germline gives CDR1 MDHEN, CDR2 SYDVKM. The germline V and J ends were trimmed by 2 bases and 6 bases, with 9 bases remaining between them. Here the CDR3 DNA reads TGTGCCAGCAGTTTAGGCGGGATTGATACGCAGTATTTT. This sequence encodes CASSLGGIDTQYF.

Concerning this clonotype: Within a library made for alpha chains, this beta chain is off target, and its count is uninformative. The chain uses TRBV6-5 and TRBJ1-3, with D perhaps matching TRBD1 (6 bases). The V gene lost 5 bases and the J gene lost 0 bases, with 17 bases spanning the gap. The germline gives CDR1 MNHEY, CDR2 SVGAGI. CDR3 length: 17 amino acids. CDR3 nucleotide sequence: TGTGCCAGCAGTCGAAGGAGGGGGAAGGGCTCTGGAAACACCATATATTTT. Translating gives CASSRRRGKGSGNTIYF.

The sample holds many counts of this clonotype. Since it is a stray read in a library aimed at alpha chains, this beta chain has a size that is not meaningful. The chain employs TRBV29-1 and TRBJ2-3; D call uncertain. Deletions cut 2 bases from V and 1 base from J, with 10 bases between. The germline V gene has CDR1 SQVTM and CDR2 ANQGSEA. There are 14 residues in the CDR3. The CDR3 protein is CSVESWAGTDTQYF. In DNA form, the CDR3 reads TGCAGCGTTGAATCGTGGGCTGGCACAGATACGCAGTATTTT.